What follows describes a single T cell receptor (beta chain). Primers for the PCR totalled 60 Vbeta and 13 Jbeta. TCRdb's table, derived via immunoSEQ multiplex PCR, lists solely in-frame clones and lacks some. This table has about 93,000 clones, 78% appearing once. Looked up from germline, CDR1 is SGHTA and CDR2 is FQGNSA. J lost 0 bases, V lost 5 bases, and 9 bases had no gene match. CDR3 length equals 16 residues. This specimen comes from a study of cytomegalovirus exposure and HLA in healthy donors. This receptor was identified in a woman between 40 and 50 years old in good health and CMV-seronegative. The chain couples TRBV7-2 to TRBJ2-5; 7 nucleotides match TRBD1. Material for sequencing was PBMCs. CDR3 sequence (DNA): TGTGCCAGCAGCAGGCACACTGGGACAGACCAAGAGACCCAGTACTTC. Translation: CASSRHTGTDQETQYF.